Following are 12 T cell receptor beta chains from one sample sequenced in a study of blood T cells in healthy people across ages. Primed by a sample-barcoded 5' primer and a J-beta primer mix, a second PCR proceeded for about 7 to 12 cycles. Using its own MiXCR run on the 5' RACE reads, TCRdb lists one record per CDR3 protein. In the table there are some 1 million distinct CDR3 sequences, more than 35% of which are singletons. The specimen sequenced was blood. These TCRs come from a woman in her sixties in good health.

Comments on this clonotype: The junction departs from the called germline gene at one end, perhaps through a read error. The genes are TRBV10-3 and TRBJ2-3; TRBD1 might be the D (5 bases). The CDR3 is 14 amino acids. CDR1 is ENHRY and CDR2 is SYGVKD in the germline V gene. The CDR3: CAISGPQGTHTQYF. The CDR3 bases are TGTGCCATCAGTGGTCCGCAGGGCACACATACGCAGTATTTT.

The V gene is TRBV7-9, the J gene TRBJ2-3; 12 nucleotides agree with TRBD2. The germline CDR1 and CDR2 sequences are SEHNR and FQNEAQ (reference sequence). CDR3 length equals 16 residues. The junction had 6 bases not matched to a gene; V was cut back by 5 bases and J by 3 bases. CDR3 region: CASSQPGLAGTDTQYF. In DNA, the CDR3 is TGTGCCAGCAGCCAACCGGGACTAGCGGGTACAGATACGCAGTATTTT.

V is TRBV23-1 and J is TRBJ2-5, with 9 bases fitting TRBD2. TRBV23-1 is an ORF, and what it does is uncertain. V shed 5 bases, J shed 5 bases, and the junction held 15 bases outside the gene matches. The CDR3 is 17 residues long. CDR3 in amino acids: CASSSIRTSAEGETQYF. Here the CDR3 DNA reads TGCGCCAGCAGTTCAATTAGGACTAGCGCCGAGGGGGAGACCCAGTACTTC.

This chain joins TRBV5-6 and TRBJ2-1; 8 bases map to TRBD2. The CDR3 contains 14 residues. With V trimmed by 7 bases and J by 3 bases, 6 bases remained unmatched. Germline CDR1 and CDR2: SGHDT and YYEEEE. The CDR3 loop reads CASSSSGFYNEQFF. The CDR3 nucleotides are TGTGCCAGCTCTTCTAGCGGGTTCTACAATGAGCAGTTCTTC.

The gene calls are TRBV28 and TRBJ2-7; 11 bases align to TRBD1. The V gene's germline CDR1 is MDHEN and CDR2 SYDVKM. The CDR3 loop spans 14 amino acids. V was clipped by 5 bases and J by 5 bases; unmatched bases: 5. CDR3 protein: CASSLGQGAHEQYF. CDR3 bases: TGTGCCAGCAGTCTAGGACAGGGGGCCCACGAGCAGTACTTC.

On this clonotype: A much larger clone sits a single nucleotide away, making a read error possible. CDR3 bases: TGTGCCAGCAGTGAAGGCAACGCTACAGATACGCAGTATTTT. Its translation: CASSEGNATDTQYF. The chain carries TRBV2 and TRBJ2-3; D remains unclear. Germline V gene data show CDR1 as SNHLY and CDR2 as FYNNEI. The CDR3 loop spans 14 amino acids. V lost 1 base to trimming and J lost 3 bases, with 8 bases between them.

The genes are TRBV7-6 and TRBJ2-7; 9 bases line up with TRBD2. The ends lost 5 bases at V and 0 bases at J; junction bases unmatched: 8. CDR1 is SGHVS and CDR2 is FNYEAQ in the germline V gene. CDR3 length: 16 residues. The CDR3 nucleotides are TGTGCCAGCAGCCTGGCCAGCGGGAGGCCCTCCTACGAGCAGTACTTC. Encoded protein: CASSLASGRPSYEQYF.

This clonotype was counted only a few times. The chain carries TRBV20-1 and TRBJ2-3; D perhaps matches TRBD2 (6 bases). This CDR3 has 14 residues. V shed 1 base and J shed 7 bases, with 15 bases lying between them. Germline V gives CDR1 DFQATT, CDR2 SNEGSKA (reference sequence). CDR3 sequence (DNA): TGCAGTGCTAGAGCCCTGGATAGCGGATATACGCAGTATTTT. This translates into CSARALDSGYTQYF.

Of note for this clonotype: At one boundary the junction diverges from the germline segment, which might be a read error. The chain uses TRBV20-1 and TRBJ1-5; unclear D gene. The CDR3 is 14 residues long. CDR1 is DFQATT and CDR2 is SNEGSKA in the germline V gene (reference sequence). The DNA of the CDR3 is TGCAGTGCTACGCTCGACGCTAGCAATCACCCCCAGCATTTT. Encoded protein: CSATLDASNHPQHF.

This chain connects TRBV20-1 to TRBJ2-1; 7 nucleotides match TRBD2. CDR1 DFQATT and CDR2 SNEGSKA come from the germline V gene (reference sequence). V was clipped by 0 bases and J by 7 bases; unmatched bases: 12. This CDR3 has 16 amino acids. For the CDR3, the DNA is TGCAGTGCTAGAGATCCCACTCGCGGGAGTAAGAATGAGCAGTTCTTC. It is translated as CSARDPTRGSKNEQFF.

J is TRBJ1-3 and V is TRBV20-1, with 7 bases lining up with TRBD1. The V gene's germline CDR1 is DFQATT and CDR2 SNEGSKA (reference sequence). This CDR3 spans 14 amino acids. V lost 2 bases to trimming and J lost 2 bases; unmatched junction nucleotides: 3. CDR3 sequence (DNA): TGCAGTGCTAGATTAACAGGGGCTGGAAACACCATATATTTT. This translates into CSARLTGAGNTIYF.

The V call is TRBV7-3, the J call TRBJ2-1, with 8 bases lining up with TRBD2. The CDR3 runs to 14 residues. Germline loops: CDR1 SGHTA, CDR2 FQGTGA. V lost 3 bases to trimming and J lost 9 bases; unmatched junction nucleotides: 7. The CDR3 DNA sequence: TGTGCCAGCAGCTTGTCGGGAGGGGCTGCTGAGCAGTTCTTC. This encodes CASSLSGGAAEQFF.